This TCR beta chain was sequenced during a study of Graves' ophthalmopathy and Graves' hyperthyroidism. Study information: Ahead of any treatment, peripheral blood was obtained at the initial diagnosis.

Findings and limits, study-wide: Distinction of ophthalmopathy from stable hyperthyroidism by a 13-signature model reached roughly 87% sensitivity and 75% to 84% specificity.

Researchers took RNA transcripts and amplified TCR beta CDR3 regions from them. HTBI primers were employed in first-round RT-PCR, then a second-round multiplex PCR followed. TCRdb analysed the multiplex PCR reads with MiXCR anew, one entry per CDR3 protein. The table records approximately 700,000 distinct CDR3 sequences, around 40% of them present only once. Active ophthalmopathy (CAS at least 3, NOSPECS at least 4), lasting under 3 months. The authors isolated PBMCs from around 10 ml of fresh peripheral blood. The CDR3 is 13 residues long. Germline CDR1 reads MNHEY; CDR2 reads SMNVEV (reference sequence). The germline V and J ends were trimmed by 11 bases and 2 bases, with 16 bases remaining between them. Concerning this clonotype itself: Its antigen is not identified.

This sequence joins TRBV27 and TRBJ2-7; weak D call: TRBD2 (5 bases). The receptor's source is an adult man with Graves' ophthalmopathy. Sequenced sample: peripheral blood. In DNA, the CDR3 is TGTGCCGCTGGGAGCGGCAGTACCTACGAGCAGTACTTC. Encoded protein: CAAGSGSTYEQYF.